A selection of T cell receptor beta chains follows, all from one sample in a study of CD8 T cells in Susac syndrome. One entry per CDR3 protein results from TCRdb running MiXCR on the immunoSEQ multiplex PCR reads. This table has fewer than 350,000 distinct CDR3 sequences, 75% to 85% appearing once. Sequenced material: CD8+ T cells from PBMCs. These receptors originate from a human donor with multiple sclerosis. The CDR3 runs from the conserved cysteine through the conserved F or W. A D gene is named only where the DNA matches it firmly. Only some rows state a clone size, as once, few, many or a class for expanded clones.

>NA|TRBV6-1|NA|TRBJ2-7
CASKNGAGGIHEQYF
TGTGCCAGCAAAAATGGGGCAGGGGGGATCCACGAGCAGTACTTC
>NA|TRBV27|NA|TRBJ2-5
CASSDSRGWETQYF
TGTGCCAGCAGCGATTCCAGGGGTTGGGAGACCCAGTACTTC
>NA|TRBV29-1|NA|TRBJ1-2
CSVEVPTGGPNYGYTF
TGCAGCGTTGAAGTGCCCACAGGAGGCCCTAACTATGGCTACACCTTC
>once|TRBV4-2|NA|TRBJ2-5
CASPRWRFKQETQYF
TGTGCCAGCCCCCGGTGGCGGTTTAAACAAGAGACCCAGTACTTC
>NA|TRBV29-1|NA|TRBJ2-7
CSVEKGTSSSYEQYF
TGCAGCGTTGAAAAGGGGACATCGAGCTCCTACGAGCAGTACTTC
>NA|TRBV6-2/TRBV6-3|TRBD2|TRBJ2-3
CASSLRRGTSVTTDTQYF
TGTGCCAGCAGCCTAAGGAGGGGAACTAGCGTGACCACAGATACGCAGTATTTT
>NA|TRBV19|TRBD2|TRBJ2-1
CASSIGGLGYNEQLF
TGTGCCAGTAGTATCGGGGGGTTGGGCTACAATGAGCAGCTCTTC
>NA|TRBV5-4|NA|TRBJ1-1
CASSSAPGMQNTEAFF
TGTGCCAGCAGCTCCGCACCCGGGATGCAGAACACTGAAGCTTTCTTT
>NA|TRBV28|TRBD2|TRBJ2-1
CASSLMLDRAGPYNEQFF
TGTGCCAGCAGTTTAATGTTAGACCGAGCGGGACCGTACAATGAGCAGTTCTTC
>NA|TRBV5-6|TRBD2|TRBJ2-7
CASSLSAGLAGEMRSYEQYF
TGTGCCAGCAGCTTGTCAGCGGGACTAGCGGGAGAGATGCGCTCCTACGAGCAGTACTTC
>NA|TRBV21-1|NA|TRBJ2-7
CASSPRLAGGNEQYF
TGTGCCAGCAGCCCAAGACTAGCGGGAGGAAACGAGCAGTACTTC
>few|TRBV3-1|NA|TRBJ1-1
CASSQDWGLNTEAFF
TGTGCCAGCAGCCAAGATTGGGGGTTGAACACTGAAGCTTTCTTT
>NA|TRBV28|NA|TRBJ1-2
CASSLSPGLENYGYTF
TGTGCCAGCAGTTTAAGCCCTGGACTCGAGAATTATGGCTACACCTTC
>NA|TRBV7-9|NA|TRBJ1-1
CASSLALAGGGTEAFF
TGTGCCAGCAGCTTAGCGCTCGCAGGCGGAGGCACTGAAGCTTTCTTT
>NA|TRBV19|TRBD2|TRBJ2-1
CASRVAGENEQFF
TGTGCCAGTAGGGTAGCGGGAGAGAATGAGCAGTTCTTC
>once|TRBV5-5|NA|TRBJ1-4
CASSLSGLDEKLFF
TGTGCCAGCAGCTTGTCAGGGCTCGATGAAAAACTGTTTTTT
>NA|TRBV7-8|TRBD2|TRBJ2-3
CASSLAGGGSRDTQYF
TGTGCCAGCAGCTTAGCCGGTGGCGGGAGTCGAGATACGCAGTATTTT
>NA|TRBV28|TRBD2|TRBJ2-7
CASSSTAGVPYEQYF
TGTGCCAGCAGTTCCACAGCGGGAGTCCCCTACGAGCAGTACTTC
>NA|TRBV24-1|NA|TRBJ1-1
CATSDSRALGAFF
TGTGCCACCAGTGACTCCCGGGCCCTTGGGGCTTTCTTT
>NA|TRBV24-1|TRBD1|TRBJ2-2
CATSDSLRQGRWRDTGELFF
TGTGCCACCAGTGATTCACTGAGACAGGGAAGGTGGCGAGACACCGGGGAGCTGTTTTTT
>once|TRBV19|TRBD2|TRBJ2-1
CASSEGGLAGGLF
TGTGCCAGTAGTGAAGGAGGGCTAGCGGGAGGACTCTTC
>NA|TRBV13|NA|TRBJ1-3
CASSLGRSTIVPGNTIYF
TGTGCCAGCAGCTTAGGGAGGTCGACAATAGTACCTGGAAACACCATATATTTT
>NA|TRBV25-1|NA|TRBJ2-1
CASRGGPLLAYNEQFF
TGTGCCAGCAGAGGAGGGCCACTATTAGCCTACAATGAGCAGTTCTTC
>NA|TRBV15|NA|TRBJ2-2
CATSLRTNTGELFF
TGTGCCACCAGCCTCAGGACGAACACCGGGGAGCTGTTTTTT
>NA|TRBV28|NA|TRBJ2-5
CASSPPTGWYQETQYF
TGTGCCAGCAGCCCTCCCACGGGGTGGTACCAAGAGACCCAGTACTTC
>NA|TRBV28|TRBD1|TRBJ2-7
CASSFPGQGAYEQYF
TGTGCCAGCAGTTTCCCGGGACAGGGGGCGTACGAGCAGTACTTC
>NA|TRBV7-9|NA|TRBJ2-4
CASISSGTPENIQYF
TGTGCCAGCATCTCTTCCGGGACACCGGAAAACATTCAGTACTTC
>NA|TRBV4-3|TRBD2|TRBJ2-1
CASSGGLAGGPEQWNEQFF
TGCGCCAGCAGCGGAGGGCTAGCGGGAGGGCCCGAACAGTGGAATGAGCAGTTCTTC
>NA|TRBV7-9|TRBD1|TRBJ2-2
CASSNIRTGTNTGELFF
TGTGCCAGCAGCAATATAAGGACAGGGACGAACACCGGGGAGCTGTTTTTT
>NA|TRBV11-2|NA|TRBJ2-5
CASSLWGPDETQYF
TGTGCCAGCAGCTTATGGGGGCCGGATGAGACCCAGTACTTC
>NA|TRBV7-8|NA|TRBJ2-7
CASSLRDASSYEQYF
TGTGCCAGCAGCTTGAGGGACGCTTCCTCCTACGAGCAGTACTTC
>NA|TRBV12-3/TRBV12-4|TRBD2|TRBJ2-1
CASSSGTSDNEQFF
TGTGCCAGCAGTTCCGGGACTAGCGACAATGAGCAGTTCTTC
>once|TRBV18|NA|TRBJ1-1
CASSPPKPGRPEAFF
TGTGCCAGCTCACCACCTAAGCCCGGGAGGCCTGAAGCTTTCTTT
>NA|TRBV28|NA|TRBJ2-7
CASSLFDRDLSYEQYF
TGTGCCAGCAGTTTATTCGACAGGGACTTGAGCTACGAGCAGTACTTC
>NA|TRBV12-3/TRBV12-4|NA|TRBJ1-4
CASSLATGMGEKLFF
TGTGCCAGCAGTTTAGCAACTGGGATGGGCGAAAAACTGTTTTTT
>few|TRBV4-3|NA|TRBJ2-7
CASSQVSGDEQYF
TGCGCCAGCAGCCAAGTTTCCGGGGACGAGCAGTACTTC
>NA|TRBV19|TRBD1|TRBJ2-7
CASGDRGEQYF
TGTGCCAGTGGGGACAGGGGGGAGCAGTACTTC
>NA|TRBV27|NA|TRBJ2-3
CAAGIQGLSDTQYF
TGTGCCGCAGGGATACAGGGTTTGTCAGATACGCAGTATTTT
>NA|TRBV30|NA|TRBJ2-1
CAWSVLVWSEQFF
TGTGCCTGGAGTGTGCTAGTTTGGAGTGAGCAGTTCTTC
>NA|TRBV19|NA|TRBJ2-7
CASAPRGSGEEQYF
TGTGCCAGTGCGCCGAGGGGTAGCGGTGAAGAGCAGTACTTC